Listed below are T cell receptor beta chains from one sample, sequenced in a study of T cell repertoires in cytomegalovirus infection. TCRdb reprocessed the reads with MiXCR, giving one entry per CDR3 protein. The sample includes approximately 110,000 distinct CDR3 sequences, roughly a third of them seen just once. Their recognized antigens are unknown. Sample: CD8+ T cells from cultured PBMCs, taken from culture after CMV antigen stimulation. Receptors were obtained from a human donor in good health (CMV status not recorded). Some clones in this sample may be carry-over from other donors' samples. CDR3s include the opening cysteine and the closing phenylalanine or tryptophan. A D gene is named only where the DNA matches it firmly. Size is stated for part of the rows, as once, few or many counts, or as a class when the clone is expanded.

d_gene	v_gene	abundance	j_gene	CDR3nt	CDR3aa
TRBD1	TRBV7-8	-	TRBJ2-1	TGTGCCAGCAGCTCGGACAGGGGGAGGAAAGGCAATGAGCAGTTCTTC	CASSSDRGRKGNEQFF
-	TRBV6-1	many	TRBJ2-6	TGTGCCAGCAGGGGGGGACACCAGTACTCTGGGGCCAACGTCCTGACTTTC	CASRGGHQYSGANVLTF
-	TRBV20-1	-	TRBJ2-1	TGCAGTGCTACCGGAGCATCCAGCTCCTACAATGAGCAGTTCTTC	CSATGASSSYNEQFF
-	TRBV5-1	-	TRBJ1-2	TGCGCCAGCAGCTTGGATACAAGACATAACTATGGCTACACCTTC	CASSLDTRHNYGYTF
-	TRBV7-6	few	TRBJ1-4	TGTGCCAGCAGATTTGAGCAGTCCCCCGAAGAAAAACTGTTTTTT	CASRFEQSPEEKLFF
TRBD2	TRBV3-1	-	TRBJ2-7	TGTGCCAGCAGCCAAGAGGGAATAGCGGGGATCTACGAGCAGTACTTC	CASSQEGIAGIYEQYF
-	TRBV7-9	few	TRBJ2-7	TGTGCCAGCAGCCCATCTCACTACGAGCAGTACTTC	CASSPSHYEQYF
-	TRBV12-3/TRBV12-4	many	TRBJ1-1	TGTGCCAGCACCCCTCAAATGGGTGCCACTGAAGCTTTCTTT	CASTPQMGATEAFF
TRBD1	TRBV5-1	-	TRBJ2-7	TGCGCCAGCAGCTTGCTCGGGACAGAATTGGACGAGCAGTACTTC	CASSLLGTELDEQYF
-	TRBV27	-	TRBJ1-2	TGTGCCAGCAGGGACGGAGGCTATGGCTACACCTTC	CASRDGGYGYTF
-	TRBV4-3	-	TRBJ2-3	TGCGCCAGCAGTCGATTCGACCAGGCGAGCACAGATACGCAGTATTTT	CASSRFDQASTDTQYF
TRBD2	TRBV7-8	many	TRBJ2-7	TGTGCCAGCAGCCCCCTCTCCGGGACTATAGCCTACGAGCAGTACTTC	CASSPLSGTIAYEQYF
-	TRBV11-2	few	TRBJ2-1	TGTGCCAGCAGCTTAGGCGGGAACGGCAATGAGCAGTTCTTC	CASSLGGNGNEQFF
-	TRBV12-3/TRBV12-4	-	TRBJ2-1	TGTGCCAGCCGACACGGGCACAATGAGCAGTTCTTC	CASRHGHNEQFF
TRBD1	TRBV2	-	TRBJ1-4	TGTGCCAGCAGAGTTAGGGGGGACAGACCAACTAATGAAAAACTGTTTTTT	CASRVRGDRPTNEKLFF
TRBD1	TRBV12-3/TRBV12-4	few	TRBJ2-1	TGTGCCAGCAGAGATGACAGGGGTGAGCAGTTCTTC	CASRDDRGEQFF
-	TRBV4-3	-	TRBJ1-2	TGCGCCAGCAGCCAAGATCTTGAGGGGAACTATGGCTACACCTTC	CASSQDLEGNYGYTF
-	TRBV6-6	few	TRBJ1-1	TGTGCCAGCAGTAACCCGACAGATTGGAGTACCACTGAAGCTTTCTTT	CASSNPTDWSTTEAFF
TRBD1	TRBV27	-	TRBJ2-7	TGTGCCAGCAGTTGGACGGGGACAGGACGAAACCCCCCCTACGAGCAGTACTTC	CASSWTGTGRNPPYEQYF
TRBD2	TRBV27	-	TRBJ2-5	TGTGCCAGCAGTCCGATGACTAGCGGGGGGAAAGAGACCCAGTACTTC	CASSPMTSGGKETQYF
-	TRBV6-1	-	TRBJ1-2	TGTGCCAGCAGTGAACCCGGTGCCGGGCAGGGCAGTGGCTACACCTTC	CASSEPGAGQGSGYTF
TRBD1	TRBV19	few	TRBJ1-1	TGTGCCAGTAGTCCGGGACAGGATATCGCTGAAGCTTTCTTT	CASSPGQDIAEAFF
-	TRBV6-2/TRBV6-3	few	TRBJ1-1	TGTGCCAGCAGTTACTCGTTGGGGACTGAAGCTTTCTTT	CASSYSLGTEAFF
-	TRBV4-1	few	TRBJ2-7	TGCGCCAGCAGCTCAGTGGGTGCGGGCGCCCACGAGCAGTACTTC	CASSSVGAGAHEQYF